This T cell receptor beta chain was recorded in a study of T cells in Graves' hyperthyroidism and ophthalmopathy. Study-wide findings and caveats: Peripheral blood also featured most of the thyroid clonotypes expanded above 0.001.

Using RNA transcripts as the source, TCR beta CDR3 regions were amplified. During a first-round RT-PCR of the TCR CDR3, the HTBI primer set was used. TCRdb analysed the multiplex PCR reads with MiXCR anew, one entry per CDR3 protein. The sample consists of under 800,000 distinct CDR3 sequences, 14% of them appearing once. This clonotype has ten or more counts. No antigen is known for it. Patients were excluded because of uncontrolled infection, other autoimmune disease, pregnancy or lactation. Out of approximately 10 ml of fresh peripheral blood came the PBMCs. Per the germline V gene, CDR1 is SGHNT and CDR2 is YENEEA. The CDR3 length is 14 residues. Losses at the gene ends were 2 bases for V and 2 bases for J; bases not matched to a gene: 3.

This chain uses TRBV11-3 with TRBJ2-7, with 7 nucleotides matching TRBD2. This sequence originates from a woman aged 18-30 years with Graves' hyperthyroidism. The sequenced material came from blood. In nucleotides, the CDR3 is TGTGCCAGCAGCTTACGGGAGGCTGCCTACGAGCAGTACTTC. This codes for CASSLREAAYEQYF. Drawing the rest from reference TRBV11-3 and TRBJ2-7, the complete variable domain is EAGVVQSPRYKIIEKKQPVAFWCNPISGHNTLYWYLQNLGQGPELLIRYENEEAVDDSQLPKDRFSAERLKGVDSTLKIQPAELGDSAVYLCASSLREAAYEQYFGPGTRLTVT.